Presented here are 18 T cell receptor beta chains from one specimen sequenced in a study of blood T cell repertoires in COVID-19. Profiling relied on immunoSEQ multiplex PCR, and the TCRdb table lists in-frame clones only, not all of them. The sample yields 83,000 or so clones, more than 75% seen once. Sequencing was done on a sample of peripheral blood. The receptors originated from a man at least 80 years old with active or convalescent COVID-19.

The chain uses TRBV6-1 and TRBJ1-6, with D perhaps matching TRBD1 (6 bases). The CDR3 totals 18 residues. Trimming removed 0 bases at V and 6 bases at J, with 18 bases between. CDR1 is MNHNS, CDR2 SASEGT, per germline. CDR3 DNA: TGTGCCAGCAGTGAAGCTATGGGACACCGACCGGGTAATTCACCCCTCCACTTT. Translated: CASSEAMGHRPGNSPLHF.

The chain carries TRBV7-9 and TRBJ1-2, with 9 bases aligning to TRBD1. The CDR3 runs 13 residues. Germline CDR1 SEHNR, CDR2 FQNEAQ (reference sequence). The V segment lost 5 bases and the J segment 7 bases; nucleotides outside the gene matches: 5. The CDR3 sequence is CASSRDRGSGYTF. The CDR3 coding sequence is TGTGCCAGCAGCCGTGACAGGGGGAGTGGCTACACCTTC.

The CDR3 DNA reads as TGTGCCAGCAGCCAAGATCAGGGATGGGTGAACACAGATACGCAGTATTTT. Translated: CASSQDQGWVNTDTQYF. The V and J genes are TRBV3-1 (or the pseudogene TRBV3-2) and TRBJ2-3; weak D call: TRBD1 (5 bases). The germline gives CDR1 LGHDT, CDR2 YNNKEL (reference sequence). The CDR3 loop spans 17 amino acids. Trimming removed 0 bases from V and 2 bases from J, with 15 bases in between.

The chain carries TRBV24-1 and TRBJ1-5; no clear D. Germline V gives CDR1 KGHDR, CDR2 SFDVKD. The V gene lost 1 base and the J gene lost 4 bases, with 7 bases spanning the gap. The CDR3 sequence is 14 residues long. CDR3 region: CATSDFSGNQPQHF. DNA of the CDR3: TGTGCCACCAGTGATTTTTCGGGTAATCAGCCCCAGCATTTT.

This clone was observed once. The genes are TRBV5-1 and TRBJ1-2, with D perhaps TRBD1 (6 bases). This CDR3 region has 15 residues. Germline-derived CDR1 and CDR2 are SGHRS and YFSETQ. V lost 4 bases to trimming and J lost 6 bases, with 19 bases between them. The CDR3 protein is CASSPRAGAPHGYTF. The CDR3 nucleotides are TGCGCCAGCAGCCCTCGGGCAGGGGCGCCCCATGGCTACACCTTC.

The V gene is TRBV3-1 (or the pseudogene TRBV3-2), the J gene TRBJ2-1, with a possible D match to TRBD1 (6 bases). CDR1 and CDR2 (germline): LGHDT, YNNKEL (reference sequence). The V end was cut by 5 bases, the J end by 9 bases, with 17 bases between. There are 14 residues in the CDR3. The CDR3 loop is CASSAVRGGSEQFF. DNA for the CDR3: TGTGCCAGCAGCGCGGTGCGAGGGGGAAGTGAGCAGTTCTTC.

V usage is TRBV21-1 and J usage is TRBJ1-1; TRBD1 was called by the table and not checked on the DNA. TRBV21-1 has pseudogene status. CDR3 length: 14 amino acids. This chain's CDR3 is CASTSPDTRTEAFF. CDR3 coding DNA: TGTGCCAGCACCTCTCCGGACACGAGGACTGAAGCTTTCTTT.

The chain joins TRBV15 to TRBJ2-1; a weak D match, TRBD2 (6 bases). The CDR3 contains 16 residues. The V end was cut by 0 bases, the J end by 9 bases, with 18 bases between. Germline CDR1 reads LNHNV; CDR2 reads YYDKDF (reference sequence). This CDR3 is CATSRELAGLGGEQFF. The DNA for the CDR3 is TGTGCCACCAGCAGAGAACTCGCGGGATTGGGAGGTGAGCAGTTCTTC.

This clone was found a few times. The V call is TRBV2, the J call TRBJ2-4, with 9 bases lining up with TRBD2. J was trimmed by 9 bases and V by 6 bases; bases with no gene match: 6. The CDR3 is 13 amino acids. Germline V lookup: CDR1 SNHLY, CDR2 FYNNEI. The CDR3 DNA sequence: TGTGCCAGCAGGGGACTAGCCCAGGGCATTCAGTACTTC. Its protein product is CASRGLAQGIQYF.

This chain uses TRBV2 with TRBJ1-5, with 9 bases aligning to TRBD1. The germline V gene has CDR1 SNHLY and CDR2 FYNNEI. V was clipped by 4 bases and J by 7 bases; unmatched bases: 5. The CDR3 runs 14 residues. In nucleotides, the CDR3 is TGTGCCAGCAGTGCGGGACAGGGTGACCAGCCCCAGCATTTT. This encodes CASSAGQGDQPQHF.

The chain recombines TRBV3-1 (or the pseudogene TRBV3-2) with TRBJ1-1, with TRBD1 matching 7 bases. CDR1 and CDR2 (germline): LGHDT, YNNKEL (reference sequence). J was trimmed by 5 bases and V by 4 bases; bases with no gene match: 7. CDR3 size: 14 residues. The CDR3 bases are TGTGCCAGCAGCCGGAGCAGGGGGAGAACTGAAGCTTTCTTT. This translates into CASSRSRGRTEAFF.

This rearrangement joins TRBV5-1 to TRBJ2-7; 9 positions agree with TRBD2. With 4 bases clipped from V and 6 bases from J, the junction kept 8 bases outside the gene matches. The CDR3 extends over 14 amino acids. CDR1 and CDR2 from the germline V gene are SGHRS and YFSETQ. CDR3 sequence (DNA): TGCGCCAGCAGCCCAGGGGCAGCGGGAGGCGAGCAGTACGTC. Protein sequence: CASSPGAAGGEQYV.

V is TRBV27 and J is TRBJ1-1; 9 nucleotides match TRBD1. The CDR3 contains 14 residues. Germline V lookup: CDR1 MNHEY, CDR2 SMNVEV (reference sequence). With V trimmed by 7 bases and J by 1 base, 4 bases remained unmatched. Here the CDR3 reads CASTHRGRNTEAFF. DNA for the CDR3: TGTGCCAGCACACACAGGGGGCGGAACACTGAAGCTTTCTTT.

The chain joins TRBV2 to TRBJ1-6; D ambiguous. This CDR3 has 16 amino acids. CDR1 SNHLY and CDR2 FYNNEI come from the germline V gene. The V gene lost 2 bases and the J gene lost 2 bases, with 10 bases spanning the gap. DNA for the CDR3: TGTGCCAGCAGTGAACAGTCCGCCGCCTATAATTCACCCCTCCACTTT. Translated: CASSEQSAAYNSPLHF.

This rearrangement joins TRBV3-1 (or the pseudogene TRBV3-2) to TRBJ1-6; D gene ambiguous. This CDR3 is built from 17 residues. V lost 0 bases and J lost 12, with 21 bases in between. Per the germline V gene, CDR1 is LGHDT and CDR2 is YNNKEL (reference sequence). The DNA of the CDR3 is TGTGCCAGCAGCCAAGATTTCGGTCAGACTAGCCGGGTACCCCTCCACTTT. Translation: CASSQDFGQTSRVPLHF.

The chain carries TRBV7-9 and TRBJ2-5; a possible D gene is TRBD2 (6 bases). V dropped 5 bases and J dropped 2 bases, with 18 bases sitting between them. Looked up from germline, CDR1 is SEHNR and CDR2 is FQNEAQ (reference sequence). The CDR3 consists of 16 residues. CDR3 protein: CASSPASRGWQETQYF. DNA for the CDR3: TGTGCCAGCAGCCCTGCATCGCGGGGCTGGCAAGAGACCCAGTACTTC.

Here the CDR3 DNA reads TGTGCCAGCAGCCGGGGACAGGAGAACACTGAAGCTTTCTTT. Amino acid sequence: CASSRGQENTEAFF. The chain couples TRBV2 to TRBJ1-1; 8 bases map to TRBD1. There are 14 residues in the CDR3. Germline V CDR1 and CDR2: SNHLY, FYNNEI. The V gene end was trimmed by 6 bases and the J gene end by 1 base; junction bases not matched to a gene: 4.

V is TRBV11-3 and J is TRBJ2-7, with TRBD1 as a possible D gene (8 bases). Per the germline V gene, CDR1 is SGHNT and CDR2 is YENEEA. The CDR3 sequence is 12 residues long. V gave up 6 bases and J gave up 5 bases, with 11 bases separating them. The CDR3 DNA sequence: TGTGCCAGCAGACAGGGGGGGAACGAGCAGTACGTC. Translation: CASRQGGNEQYV.